This TCR beta chain was captured by sequencing in a study of blood T cell repertoires in COVID-19. Whole-study context: Samples came from the United States, Italy and Spain, spanning acute and convalescent COVID-19. T cells, B-cell-depleted T cells, or PBMCs provided the cDNA or gDNA that served as material.

Only one count was recorded for this clone. As originally analysed: How many nucleated cells were present was estimated from reference gene primer amplification. Libraries were prepared by immunoSEQ multiplex PCR; TCRdb keeps only in-frame clonotypes and omits some of them. Clonal size and the V and J genes are those of that table, whereas D and trimming came from the DNA. The repertoire holds 20,000 or so clones, with 75% to 90% as singletons. Sequenced sample: peripheral blood. The TCR was taken from a human donor in a cohort sampled during active COVID-19.

CDR3: CASSIEDRGPDRRPQHF. CDR3 bases: TGTGCCAGTAGTATTGAGGACAGGGGTCCCGATCGTCGGCCCCAGCATTTT. This chain links TRBV19 with TRBJ1-5; 9 nucleotides agree with TRBD1. V trimming: 3 bases; J trimming: 9 bases; junction bases outside the gene matches: 15. Per germline, CDR1 LNHDA and CDR2 SQIVND (reference sequence). This CDR3 region has 17 residues.